The 4 T cell receptor beta chains reported below all come from one sample, sequenced in a study of preoperative IRX-2 immunotherapy in early breast cancer. Treatment given: preoperative locoregional IRX-2 cytokine immunotherapy. Method: immunoSEQ multiplex PCR; TCRdb's copy keeps in-frame clones and lacks some. In the table there are 95,000 to 100,000 clones, roughly 85% of which are singletons. Sequenced material: tumor tissue, taken after IRX-2 immunotherapy. Receptors were obtained from a human donor with breast cancer.

This rearrangement joins TRBV23-1 to TRBJ2-1, with D perhaps matching TRBD1 or TRBD2 (6 bases each). TRBV23-1 is an ORF, with its function uncertain. The V and J ends lost 6 bases and 7 bases respectively, with 13 bases between them. The CDR3 length is 13 residues. The CDR3 here is CASSSGARNEQFF. Here the CDR3 DNA reads TGCGCCAGCAGCTCGGGGGCGAGGAATGAGCAGTTCTTC.

This clone was recorded only once. CDR3 region: CASSPMGPNRGDTQYF. CDR3 in DNA: TGTGCCAGTAGTCCTATGGGACCAAACCGGGGGGATACGCAGTATTTT. The chain joins TRBV19 to TRBJ2-3, with D possibly matching TRBD2 (6 bases). This CDR3 contains 16 residues. Germline-derived CDR1 and CDR2 are LNHDA and SQIVND (reference sequence). V dropped 5 bases and J dropped 6 bases, with 21 bases sitting between them.

V gene TRBV5-1 combines with J gene TRBJ2-7; 9 bases align to TRBD1. CDR3 length: 14 residues. Germline V lookup: CDR1 SGHRS, CDR2 YFSETQ. After removal of 4 bases from V and 3 bases from J, the junction contained 5 bases not matched to a gene. The CDR3 nucleotides are TGCGCCAGCAGCCCAGACAGGGGGTACTACGAGCAGTACTTC. Amino acid sequence: CASSPDRGYYEQYF.

V and J are TRBV30 and TRBJ1-2; 7 bases agree with TRBD1. V lost 0 bases, J lost 6 bases, and 1 base stayed unmatched. The V gene's germline CDR1 is GTSNPN and CDR2 SVGIG (reference sequence). This CDR3 region has 12 residues. CDR3 coding DNA: TGTGCCTGGAGTGTTCAGGGGGATGGCTACACCTTC. Its protein product is CAWSVQGDGYTF.